This TCR beta chain came from a study of control samples from healthy donors and cancer patients. Assay used: immunoSEQ multiplex PCR; TCRdb lists only in-frame clones, some missing. The sample lists 170,000 or so clones; around 95% were seen once. Germline lookup yields CDR1 MNHNY and CDR2 SVGAGI (reference sequence). The V end was cut by 6 bases, the J end by 0 bases, with 15 bases between. The CDR3 totals 16 residues. This sequence was found in a woman aged 35 to 49 in good health. The chain uses TRBV6-6 and TRBJ1-3; TRBD1 is a possible D gene (5 bases). The specimen sequenced was blood. The CDR3 protein is CASSRVPLPSGNTIYF. The CDR3 DNA reads TGTGCCAGCAGCAGGGTCCCCTTACCCTCTGGAAACACCATATATTTT.